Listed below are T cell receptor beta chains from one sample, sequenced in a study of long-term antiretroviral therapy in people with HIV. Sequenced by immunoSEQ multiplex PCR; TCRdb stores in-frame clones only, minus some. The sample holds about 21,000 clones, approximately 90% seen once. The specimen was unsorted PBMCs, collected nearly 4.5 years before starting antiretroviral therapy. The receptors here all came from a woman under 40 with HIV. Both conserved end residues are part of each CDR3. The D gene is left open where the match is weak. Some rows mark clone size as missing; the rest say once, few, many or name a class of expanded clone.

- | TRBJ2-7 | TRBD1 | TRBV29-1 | TGCAGCGCGCGTGAGACCATAGGGGGCCGGTACGAGCAGTACTTC | CSARETIGGRYEQYF
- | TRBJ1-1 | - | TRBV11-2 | TGTGCCAGCAGCCCAGAGTTGGGATGGGAAGCTTTCTTT | CASSPELGWEAFF
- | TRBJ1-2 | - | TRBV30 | TGTGCCTGGGCCGGGACGGGCTATGGCTACACCTTC | CAWAGTGYGYTF
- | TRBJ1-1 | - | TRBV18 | TGTGCCAGCTCACCAAGCCCGAACACTGAAGCTTTCTTT | CASSPSPNTEAFF
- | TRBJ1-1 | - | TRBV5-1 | TGCGCCAGCAGCTTGGACCAGGGTTCTGAAGCTTTCTTT | CASSLDQGSEAFF
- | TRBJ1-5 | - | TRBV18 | TGTGCCAGCTCATCGACAGACAACAATCAGCCCCAGCATTTT | CASSSTDNNQPQHF
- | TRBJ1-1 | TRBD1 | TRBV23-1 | TGCGCCAGTCCGTCAGGGGGCGAGAACACTGAAGCTTTCTTT | CASPSGGENTEAFF
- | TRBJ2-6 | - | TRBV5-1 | TGCGCCAGCAGCTTGGTTCCTGGGGCCAACGTCCTGACTTTC | CASSLVPGANVLTF
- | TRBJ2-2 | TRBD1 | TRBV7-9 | TGTGCCAGCAGCTTTAGACAGGGTTATACCACCGGGGAGCTGTTTTTT | CASSFRQGYTTGELFF
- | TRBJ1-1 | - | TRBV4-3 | TGCGCCAGCAGCCAAGATTATACCCGGGACCTTATTCCGGTTTTCTTT | CASSQDYTRDLIPVFF
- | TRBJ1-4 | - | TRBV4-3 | TGCGCCAGCAGCCAAGATGAGGGATCTAATGAAAAACTGTTTTTT | CASSQDEGSNEKLFF
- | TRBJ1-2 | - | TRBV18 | TGTGCCAGCTCCCTAACAGCCCTTAACTATGGCTACACCTTC | CASSLTALNYGYTF
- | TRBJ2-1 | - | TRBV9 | TGTGCCAGCAGCCTTACCGGGATGAATGAGCAGTTCTTC | CASSLTGMNEQFF
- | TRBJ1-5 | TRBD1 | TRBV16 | TGTGCCAGCAGCCCCGACAGGGGGATCAATCAGCCCCAGCATTTT | CASSPDRGINQPQHF
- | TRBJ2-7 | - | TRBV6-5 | TGTGCCAGCAGTTACCGGGGACTGAACTCCTACGAGCAGTACTTC | CASSYRGLNSYEQYF
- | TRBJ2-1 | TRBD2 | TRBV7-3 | TGTGCCAGCAGCTTACGGGGGGGCTCCTACAATGAGCAGTTCTTC | CASSLRGGSYNEQFF
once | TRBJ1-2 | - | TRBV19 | TGTGCCAGTAGTACTACCATTCAGTCTGCTAACTATGGCTACACCTTC | CASSTTIQSANYGYTF
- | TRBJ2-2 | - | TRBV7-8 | TGTGCCAGCAGCCCCAGCACGGCTGGGGAGCTGTTTTTT | CASSPSTAGELFF
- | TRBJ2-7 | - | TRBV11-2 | TGTGCCAGCAGCTCCTTGGTCCGATCCTCCTACGAGCAGTACTTC | CASSSLVRSSYEQYF
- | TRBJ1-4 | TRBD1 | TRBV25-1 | TGTGCCAGCAGTGAATATAGACAGGGGGCGGATGAAAAACTGTTTTTT | CASSEYRQGADEKLFF
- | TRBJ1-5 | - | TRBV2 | TGTGCCAGCAGTGAATCGAGCAATCAGCCCCAGCATTTT | CASSESSNQPQHF
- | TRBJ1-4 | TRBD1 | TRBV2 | TGTGCCAGCGAGGGATGGGACAGCAATCCATTTTTT | CASEGWDSNPFF
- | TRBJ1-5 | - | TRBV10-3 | TGTGCCATCAGAGATACAAGGGTAGAGCCCCAGCATTTT | CAIRDTRVEPQHF
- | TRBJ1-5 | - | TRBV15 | TGTGCCACCAGCAGAGAGGGGAGGGTATATGAGCCCCAGCATTTT | CATSREGRVYEPQHF
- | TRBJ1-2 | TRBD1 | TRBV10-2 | TGCGCCATTAAATCCGTGCTGGGAGGACAGGAGGGCGGCTACACCTTC | CAIKSVLGGQEGGYTF
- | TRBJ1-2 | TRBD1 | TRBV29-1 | TGCAGCGCCCGCTCCGGGACAGGGAATTTCGGCTACACCTTC | CSARSGTGNFGYTF